This T cell receptor beta chain was sequenced for a study of T-cell memory formation after mild COVID-19. Background on the study: TCR clusters were largely donor specific. Regarding the study as a whole: Clones that shrank (day 15 to 85) were balanced CD4/CD8, whereas later expanders leaned CD4+. Pre-infection memory carried some responding clones, suggesting that cross-reactive memory joined. Second-wave clones reaching peak frequency on day 37 lacked confirmed SARS-CoV-2 specificity.

From the 5' RACE reads, TCRdb called clonotypes with MiXCR, one entry per CDR3 protein. The sample yields approximately 560,000 distinct CDR3 sequences, about 18% seen once. With 3 bases clipped from V and 6 bases from J, the junction kept 1 base outside the gene matches. Germline lookup yields CDR1 LNHDA and CDR2 SQIVND (reference sequence). CDR3 size: 13 residues. Concerning this clonotype: Its antigen remains unknown.

The sequenced material came from PBMCs or a T cell subset sorted from them (not recorded which). The chain couples TRBV19 to TRBJ2-2; 7 bases align to TRBD2. This sequence originates from an adult woman who had mild COVID-19 (a few samples of this study predate the infection). Cell type and time point are not known. The DNA for the CDR3 is TGTGCCAGTAGTATGGGAGGGCCCGGGGAGCTGTTTTTT. Protein sequence: CASSMGGPGELFF.